The 2 T cell receptor beta chains below were found in one sample sequenced in a study of vaccination and CD4 T cells after COVID-19. No antigen has been identified for these receptors. Regarding time point: late sampling 161 to 241 days after vaccination in a few convalescent patients. Treatment of the sample: roughly ten-day PBMC culture with coronavirus spike peptide pools or control peptides (ViraFEST assay). Oncomine TCR Beta short-read sequencing was applied to DNA from cultured CD4+ T cells. TCRdb reprocessed the PCR reads with MiXCR, giving one entry per CDR3 protein. The sample yields fewer than 20,000 distinct CDR3 sequences, over 45% seen once. The sequencing used CD4+ T cells from blood, cultured in vitro, collected about 7 months after SARS-CoV-2 vaccination. Every receptor here comes from a human donor who had recovered from COVID-19.

This clonotype counts as medium-sized. V usage is TRBV24-1 and J usage is TRBJ1-1; 7 bases align to TRBD1. Germline CDR1 reads KGHDR; CDR2 reads SFDVKD. The CDR3 contains 12 residues. Trimming removed 3 bases from V and 7 bases from J; junction bases left unmatched: 1. The CDR3, as DNA: TGTGCCACCAGTGATGGGGACAGTGAAGCTTTCTTT. It yields the protein CATSDGDSEAFF.

The gene calls are TRBV7-2 and TRBJ2-1, with TRBD2 matching 10 bases. This CDR3 is built from 16 residues. Germline V gene sequence: CDR1 SGHTA, CDR2 FQGNSA. J was trimmed by 3 bases and V by 5 bases; bases with no gene match: 7. The CDR3 spells CASSKRLAGFYNEQFF. In nucleotides, the CDR3 is TGTGCCAGCAGCAAGAGACTAGCGGGCTTCTACAATGAGCAGTTCTTC.